These 10 T cell receptor beta chains were sequenced from one sample in a study of identical twins. TCRdb reanalysed the 5' RACE reads using MiXCR and keeps one entry per CDR3 protein. The table has hundreds of thousands of distinct CDR3 sequences, about 20% seen once. These data were also filed under a second study, of T cells expressing NK-cell markers.

Sequenced sample: PBMCs. The source of these receptors is a woman between 18 and 29 years old in good health.

The table lists this clonotype with a few counts. The V call is TRBV2, the J call TRBJ2-1; TRBD2 might be the D (5 bases). CDR1 SNHLY and CDR2 FYNNEI come from the germline V gene. CDR3 length: 13 amino acids. V was cut by 10 bases and J by 2 bases, with 12 bases left in between. The CDR3 here is CATGLETYNEQFF. The CDR3 DNA is TGTGCCACCGGACTGGAGACCTACAATGAGCAGTTCTTC. Drawing the rest from reference TRBV2 and TRBJ2-1, the complete variable domain is EPEVTQTPSHQVTQMGQEVILRCVPISNHLYFYWYRQILGQKVEFLVSFYNNEISEKSEIFDDQFSVERPDGSNFTLKIRSTKLEDSAMYFCATGLETYNEQFFGPGTRLTVL.

This clonotype was counted a few times. The chain links TRBV7-2 to TRBJ2-2, with D possibly TRBD2 on 5 matching bases. Germline loops: CDR1 SGHTA, CDR2 FQGNSA. With 1 base removed from V and 7 bases from J, the gap between germline ends came to 13 bases. The CDR3 runs to 15 residues. CDR3 DNA: TGTGCCAGCAGCTTAGATAGTGGGAGTGGCGGGGAGCTGTTTTTT. Amino acids: CASSLDSGSGGELFF.

This clonotype has only a few counts. CDR3 DNA sequence: TGTGCCAGCAGTTACCCCACAGGCCGCTCCGAGCAGTACTTC. The encoded protein is CASSYPTGRSEQYF. This chain uses TRBV6-2 or TRBV6-3 with TRBJ2-7, with D maybe TRBD1 (5 bases). The CDR3 runs to 14 residues. V lost 2 bases and J lost 6, with 14 bases in between. Germline lookup yields CDR1 MNHEY and CDR2 SVGEGT.

The chain joins TRBV3-1 to TRBJ1-5; D unclear. The V gene's germline CDR1 is LGHDT and CDR2 YNNKEL (reference sequence). CDR3 length: 15 residues. V was clipped by 1 base and J by 0 bases, with 7 bases between them. CDR3 coding DNA: TGTGCCAGCAGCCAAGGTCCGGATAGCAATCAGCCCCAGCATTTT. Its protein is CASSQGPDSNQPQHF. Drawing the rest from reference TRBV3-1 and TRBJ1-5, the complete variable domain is DTAVSQTPKYLVTQMGNDKSIKCEQNLGHDTMYWYKQDSKKFLKIMFSYNNKELIINETVPNRFSPKSPDKAHLNLHINSLELGDSAVYFCASSQGPDSNQPQHFGDGTRLSIL.

A few counts support this clonotype. The chain couples TRBV10-3 to TRBJ2-7; D is possibly TRBD2 (6 bases). Germline CDR1 is ENHRY and CDR2 is SYGVKD. This CDR3 spans 16 amino acids. V lost 3 bases and J lost 3, with 18 bases in between. The CDR3 protein is CAISDPGAPAGYEQYF. The DNA for the CDR3 is TGTGCCATCAGTGACCCGGGAGCTCCCGCGGGCTACGAGCAGTACTTC.

The chain combines TRBV24-1 with TRBJ2-1; TRBD1 matches 10 bases. CDR1 is KGHDR, CDR2 SFDVKD, per germline. CDR3 length: 15 amino acids. The V and J ends lost 9 bases and 4 bases, in that order; junction bases with no gene match: 8. The CDR3 DNA sequence: TGTGCCACCCGAGCCGGGACAGGGGAATACAATGAGCAGTTCTTC. The encoded protein is CATRAGTGEYNEQFF.

This clonotype was recorded a few times. The rearrangement uses TRBV6-2 or TRBV6-3 and TRBJ1-4; no clear D. The CDR3 runs to 20 residues. V was cut by 4 bases and J by 1 base, with 25 bases left in between. The germline V gene encodes CDR1 MNHEY and CDR2 SVGEGT. CDR3 in DNA: TGTGCCAGCAGTTTCGGGTATCTGCCTCGGCCATTGGGAACTAATGAAAAACTGTTTTTT. The encoded protein is CASSFGYLPRPLGTNEKLFF.

The chain has TRBV11-1 and TRBJ2-2; the D gene could be TRBD1 or TRBD2 (5 bases each). Germline loops: CDR1 SGHAT, CDR2 FQDESV (reference sequence). The CDR3 is 19 amino acids. V dropped 5 bases and J dropped 2 bases, with 24 bases sitting between them. CDR3 amino acids: CASSGGRRQQRGNTGELFF. The CDR3 nucleotides are TGTGCCAGCAGCGGAGGTCGAAGACAACAAAGGGGTAACACCGGGGAGCTGTTTTTT.

This clonotype was recorded a few times. In nucleotides, the CDR3 is TGTGCCATCAGGGGGGGAGTTGGAGAGACCCAGTACTTC. Translating it yields CAIRGGVGETQYF. V usage is TRBV10-3 and J usage is TRBJ2-5, with D perhaps matching TRBD2 (6 bases). The germline V and J ends were trimmed by 6 bases and 4 bases, with 12 bases remaining between them. This CDR3 has 13 residues. Germline loops: CDR1 ENHRY, CDR2 SYGVKD.

This clonotype was observed many times. The chain joins TRBV7-9 to TRBJ2-7; the match to TRBD1 covers 7 bases. There are 14 residues in the CDR3. The germline V gene encodes CDR1 SEHNR and CDR2 FQNEAQ (reference sequence). The J segment lost 0 bases and the V segment lost 2 bases, leaving 1 base of the junction unmatched. CDR3 DNA sequence: TGTGCCAGCAGCTTAAGGGACAGCTCCTACGAGCAGTACTTC. The encoded protein is CASSLRDSSYEQYF.